Following are 27 T cell receptor beta chains from one sample sequenced in a study of T cells after yellow fever vaccination. TCRdb reprocessed the 5' RACE reads with MiXCR, giving one entry per CDR3 protein. The table shows a few hundred thousand distinct CDR3 sequences, with 3% to 4.5% occurring only once. Specimen: PBMCs, collected 5 days after the yellow fever booster vaccination. The receptors here all came from a man aged 18 to 30 who received the YFV17D yellow fever vaccine.

This chain joins TRBV3-1 and TRBJ2-7; 7 bases map to TRBD1. The CDR3 totals 15 residues. Germline V lookup: CDR1 LGHDT, CDR2 YNNKEL (reference sequence). CDR3 protein: CASSQETGVGHEEYV. The CDR3 region has the DNA TGTGCCAGCAGCCAAGAAACAGGGGTAGGTCACGAGGAGTACGTC.

The chain uses TRBV13 and TRBJ2-7, with D unclear. Germline-derived CDR1 and CDR2 are PRHDT and FYEKMQ (reference sequence). CDR3 size: 13 residues. V was trimmed by 10 bases and J by 2 bases, leaving 15 bases between them. CDR3 nucleotides: TGTGCCACCACGGCGGAATTGGCCTACGAGCAGTACTTC. Translating gives CATTAELAYEQYF.

This clonotype was observed many times. V gene TRBV6-2 or TRBV6-3 combines with J gene TRBJ1-2; D gene ambiguous. Per the germline V gene, CDR1 is MNHEY and CDR2 is SVGEGT. The CDR3 runs 15 residues. V shed 0 bases and J shed 0 bases, with 8 bases lying between them. CDR3 loop: CASSYSVRPNYGYTF. The CDR3 region has the DNA TGTGCCAGCAGTTACTCCGTTCGCCCTAACTATGGCTACACCTTC.

This sequence joins TRBV7-2 and TRBJ2-2, with TRBD1 matching 7 bases. J lost 6 bases, V lost 6 bases, and 7 bases had no gene match. CDR1 is SGHTA and CDR2 is FQGNSA in the germline V gene. The CDR3 has 14 residues. The CDR3 bases are TGTGCCAGCAGAGGCGACAGGGCGGCCGGGGAGCTGTTTTTT. This encodes CASRGDRAAGELFF.

This clonotype has just a few counts. The chain is built from TRBV14 and TRBJ1-1, with D perhaps matching TRBD1 (5 bases). The CDR3 totals 14 residues. Per germline, CDR1 SGHDN and CDR2 FVKESK. Trimming removed 4 bases at V and 4 bases at J, with 13 bases between. The chain's CDR3 is CASSLQGYGTEAFF. CDR3 in DNA: TGTGCCAGCAGCCTCCAGGGTTATGGCACTGAAGCTTTCTTT.

Only a few counts were recorded for this clonotype. The chain carries TRBV19 and TRBJ2-7, with D hard to call. The CDR3 spans 13 residues. Between the trimmed V and J ends, which lost 6 bases and 2 bases, there was a span of 11 bases. Germline-derived CDR1 and CDR2 are LNHDA and SQIVND (reference sequence). The CDR3 nucleotides read TGTGCCAGTAGCGCCCAGCAGGCCTACGAGCAGTACTTC. Translation: CASSAQQAYEQYF.

This clonotype appeared a few times. This rearrangement joins TRBV5-1 to TRBJ2-3; the match to TRBD2 covers 16 bases. The CDR3 sequence is 17 residues long. With V trimmed by 4 bases and J by 2 bases, 4 bases remained unmatched. In germline, CDR1 is SGHRS, CDR2 YFSETQ. In nucleotides, the CDR3 is TGCGCCAGCAGCGCGGGACTAGCGGGGGGGTTCACAGATACGCAGTATTTT. Translated, it gives CASSAGLAGGFTDTQYF.

V and J are TRBV6-5 and TRBJ2-2; D not resolved. Trimming shortened V by 5 bases and J by 0 bases, and 13 bases separated the two germline ends. Germline V gene lookup returns CDR1 MNHEY and CDR2 SVGAGI. The CDR3 has 16 residues. DNA of the CDR3: TGTGCCAGCAGTAACACCTATGACCCGAACACCGGGGAGCTGTTTTTT. This gives the protein CASSNTYDPNTGELFF.

There are many counts of this clonotype. The rearrangement uses TRBV7-2 and TRBJ2-5, with 8 bases aligning to TRBD2. The CDR3 extends over 15 amino acids. With V trimmed by 7 bases and J by 5 bases, 12 bases remained unmatched. CDR1 and CDR2 from the germline V gene are SGHTA and FQGNSA. The CDR3 nucleotides are TGTGCCAGCACAATCGGGGGGGCGTTTATTGAGACCCAGTACTTC. Encoded protein: CASTIGGAFIETQYF.

The genes are TRBV12-3 or TRBV12-4 and TRBJ1-3; D gene unclear. The CDR3 has 13 residues. Between the trimmed V and J ends, which lost 8 bases and 0 bases, there was a span of 8 bases. The CDR3: CASESYSGNTIYF. Written as DNA, the CDR3 is TGTGCCAGCGAGAGCTACTCTGGAAACACCATATATTTT.

This clonotype was recorded at least ten times. The genes are TRBV2 and TRBJ1-3; 9 nucleotides match TRBD1. The trim removed 5 bases at V and 4 bases at J, leaving 6 bases unmatched. From germline, CDR1 is SNHLY and CDR2 FYNNEI. The CDR3 is 15 amino acids. The CDR3: CASSPLTGGGNTIYF. The DNA for the CDR3 is TGTGCCAGCAGTCCTCTGACAGGGGGAGGAAACACCATATATTTT.

This clonotype was observed at least ten times. The V call is TRBV5-4, the J call TRBJ2-1; D may be TRBD1 (6 bases). The CDR3 has 15 amino acids. Germline V gene sequence: CDR1 SGHNT, CDR2 YYREEE (reference sequence). With 5 bases removed from V and 0 bases from J, the gap between germline ends came to 12 bases. CDR3 bases: TGTGCCAGCAGGTGGGGGCCGAGCTCCTACAATGAGCAGTTCTTC. Residues: CASRWGPSSYNEQFF.

This clonotype was seen at least ten times. The V and J genes are TRBV15 and TRBJ1-1; D gene unclear. Germline V lookup: CDR1 LNHNV, CDR2 YYDKDF (reference sequence). V gave up 3 bases and J gave up 1 base, with 9 bases separating them. This CDR3 comprises 14 residues. The CDR3 region is CATSSGQPNTEAFF. For the CDR3, the DNA is TGTGCCACCAGCAGCGGGCAGCCGAACACTGAAGCTTTCTTT.

The chain carries TRBV24-1 and TRBJ1-4; TRBD1 agrees at 7 bases. The germline V gene encodes CDR1 KGHDR and CDR2 SFDVKD. Unmatched junction bases numbered 6, after V lost 7 bases and J lost 5 bases. The length of the CDR3 is 14 residues. DNA of the CDR3: TGTGCCACCAGGGCGGGACAGACGAATGAAAAACTGTTTTTT. Protein: CATRAGQTNEKLFF.

This rearrangement joins TRBV6-5 to TRBJ1-1; D remains ambiguous. The CDR3 totals 13 residues. V was shortened by 3 bases and J by 1 base, with 6 bases between the two germline ends. Per the germline V gene, CDR1 is MNHEY and CDR2 is SVGAGI. CDR3: CASSYKENTEAFF. The CDR3 nucleotides are TGTGCCAGCAGTTATAAGGAGAACACTGAAGCTTTCTTT.

This clonotype was found many times. J is TRBJ2-7 and V is TRBV18; D gene uncertain. CDR3 size: 13 residues. Trimming pared 0 bases from V and 0 bases from J, leaving 3 bases between. Germline assignment: CDR1 KGHSH and CDR2 LQKENI. The DNA of the CDR3 is TGTGCCAGCTCACCACCGGACTCCTACGAGCAGTACGTC. This encodes CASSPPDSYEQYV.

This clonotype was found many times. The V gene is TRBV5-1, the J gene TRBJ2-7; 7 nucleotides agree with TRBD1. Trimming took 1 base from V and 4 from J; bases not matched to a gene: 8. This CDR3 is built from 15 residues. Per germline, CDR1 SGHRS and CDR2 YFSETQ. Here the CDR3 reads CASSLQGTEFYEQYF. Here the CDR3 DNA reads TGCGCCAGCAGCTTGCAAGGGACAGAGTTTTACGAGCAGTACTTC.

The rearrangement uses TRBV4-1 and TRBJ2-2; TRBD2 is a possible D gene (7 bases). V lost 4 bases, J lost 4 bases, and 19 bases lay in between. This CDR3 region has 17 residues. Looked up from germline, CDR1 is MGHRA and CDR2 is YSYEKL. The DNA of the CDR3 is TGCGCCAGCAGCCCCAGACTACGGGGGGCGGTCACCGGGGAGCTGTTTTTT. This translates into CASSPRLRGAVTGELFF.

This clonotype occurred a few times. The chain employs TRBV5-4 and TRBJ1-2; D gene unclear. CDR3 length equals 13 residues. Germline CDR1 reads SGHNT; CDR2 reads YYREEE (reference sequence). V was pared by 1 base and J by 6 bases, with 10 bases between. CDR3 in DNA: TGTGCCAGCAGCTTGACGTCTTTGGATGGCTACACCTTC. Protein product: CASSLTSLDGYTF.

The J gene is TRBJ2-2, the V gene TRBV6-1; TRBD1 agrees at 9 bases. Germline loops: CDR1 MNHNS, CDR2 SASEGT. The V gene end was trimmed by 5 bases and the J gene end by 3 bases; junction bases not matched to a gene: 7. The CDR3 contains 16 residues. The CDR3 spells CASSPQQGAYTGELFF. As DNA, the CDR3 is TGTGCCAGCAGTCCCCAACAGGGGGCGTACACCGGGGAGCTGTTTTTT.

This clonotype came up a few times. J is TRBJ1-5 and V is TRBV10-3; 7 bases align to TRBD1. V shed 4 bases, J shed 7 bases, and the junction held 10 bases outside the gene matches. Germline CDR1 ENHRY, CDR2 SYGVKD. This CDR3 contains 15 residues. The CDR3 bases are TGTGCCATCAGTGTGGCGATGGGGACAGACCAGCCCCAGCATTTT. Translated, it gives CAISVAMGTDQPQHF.

The chain joins TRBV19 to TRBJ2-4; possibly TRBD1 for D (5 bases). The CDR3 totals 15 residues. The V and J ends lost 5 bases and 3 bases respectively, with 14 bases between them. CDR1 is LNHDA and CDR2 is SQIVND in the germline V gene (reference sequence). CDR3 DNA sequence: TGTGCCAGTAGTCGTCGTGGGGCCGGCAAAAACATTCAGTACTTC. Amino acid sequence: CASSRRGAGKNIQYF.

This clonotype has at least ten counts. This chain uses TRBV7-8 with TRBJ2-7; 7 bases map to TRBD1. Germline CDR1 and CDR2: SGHVS and FQNEAQ. The V segment lost 2 bases and the J segment 10 bases; nucleotides outside the gene matches: 14. The CDR3 is 15 residues long. The CDR3 nucleotides are TGTGCCAGCAGCTTATCAGGGGGTCGGCAGGCAATTCAGTACTTC. It yields the protein CASSLSGGRQAIQYF.

This clonotype was recorded a few times. V usage is TRBV7-2 and J usage is TRBJ1-2; D uncertain. Germline V gene data show CDR1 as SGHTA and CDR2 as FQGNSA. V lost 5 bases to trimming and J lost 8 bases, with 12 bases between them. CDR3 length: 12 residues. In DNA form, the CDR3 reads TGTGCCAGCAGCCTTGATTCCCGCGGCTACACCTTC. This codes for CASSLDSRGYTF.

This clonotype was picked up many times. The chain links TRBV3-1 to TRBJ2-1, with a possible D match to TRBD1 (6 bases). Trimming removed 3 bases from V and 4 bases from J, with 13 bases in between. This CDR3 region has 15 residues. The germline V gene encodes CDR1 LGHDT and CDR2 YNNKEL (reference sequence). CDR3 sequence: CASSHPARGYNEQFF. The CDR3 bases are TGTGCCAGCAGCCACCCCGCAAGGGGGTACAATGAGCAGTTCTTC.

This clonotype was observed a handful of times. The chain recombines TRBV7-3 with TRBJ2-2; perhaps TRBD1 as D (5 bases). Per germline, CDR1 SGHTA and CDR2 FQGTGA. This CDR3 contains 15 residues. V gave up 5 bases and J gave up 1 base, with 11 bases separating them. DNA of the CDR3: TGTGCCAGCAGCAAAACCACAGGGAACACCGGGGAGCTGTTTTTT. Residues: CASSKTTGNTGELFF.

This clonotype showed up many times. This sequence joins TRBV7-9 and TRBJ2-7, with TRBD2 as a possible D gene (5 bases). Trimming pared 0 bases from V and 5 bases from J, leaving 11 bases between. The CDR3 contains 14 residues. Germline CDR1 is SEHNR and CDR2 is FQNEAQ (reference sequence). The CDR3 DNA follows: TGTGCCAGCAGCTTAGCGCCAAGAGGGCACGAGCAGTACTTC. Translating gives CASSLAPRGHEQYF.